This T cell receptor beta chain was documented in a study of blood T cells in healthy people across ages. Germline CDR1 SEHNR, CDR2 FQNEAQ (reference sequence). The CDR3 loop spans 12 amino acids. Combining a sample-barcoded 5' primer with a J-beta primer mix, a second PCR ran for about 7 to 11 cycles. TCRdb recomputed calls from the 5' RACE reads with MiXCR, one row per CDR3 protein. The data show approximately 2,000,000 distinct CDR3 sequences, about 39% seen once. A word on this clonotype: An end of the junction does not agree with germline; a read error may underlie this.

The sample consisted of blood. The chain links TRBV7-9 to TRBJ2-7; no definite D call. This sequence originates from a human donor in good health. For the CDR3, the DNA is TGTGCCAGCAGCTTAGTTTTCTACGGGCAGTACTTC. As protein: CASSLVFYGQYF.